Below are 9 T cell receptor beta chains sequenced from a single sample in a study of blood T cells in healthy people across ages. The second PCR ran about 6 to 12 cycles with a sample-barcoded 5' primer and J-beta primers. TCRdb independently ran MiXCR on the 5' RACE reads; one entry per CDR3 protein. Of about a million distinct CDR3 sequences listed, around 48% were seen once; the top ten hold about an eighth. Material: blood. These receptors came from a man under 40 in good health.

A few counts support this clonotype. The chain couples TRBV14 to TRBJ1-4; D gene uncertain. Germline V CDR1 and CDR2: SGHDN, FVKESK. The CDR3 runs to 13 residues. Trimming took 2 bases from V and 3 from J, leaving 4 bases between them. This chain's CDR3 is CASSQIPNEKLFF. The CDR3 nucleotides are TGTGCCAGCAGCCAAATACCTAATGAAAAACTGTTTTTT.

This clonotype was seen once. The chain is built from TRBV20-1 and TRBJ1-2; 8 bases agree with TRBD1. The CDR3 spans 14 residues. In germline, CDR1 is DFQATT, CDR2 SNEGSKA (reference sequence). V lost 6 bases and J lost 7; bases outside the gene matches: 13. CDR3 bases: TGCAGTGCCGGGGCCAGGGGGCCTTGGGGTGGCTACACCTTC. Amino acids: CSAGARGPWGGYTF.

The gene calls are TRBV13 and TRBJ2-1, with 8 bases that match TRBD2. This CDR3 region has 15 residues. V dropped 5 bases and J dropped 3; count of bases not matched to a gene: 6. The germline V gene encodes CDR1 PRHDT and CDR2 FYEKMQ (reference sequence). The CDR3 reads CASSPGRGFYNEQFF. The CDR3 nucleotides read TGTGCCAGCAGCCCCGGGAGGGGGTTCTACAATGAGCAGTTCTTC.

V usage is TRBV7-2 and J usage is TRBJ2-3, with 10 nucleotides matching TRBD1. After removal of 2 bases from V and 6 bases from J, the junction contained 8 bases not matched to a gene. This CDR3 spans 16 amino acids. The germline CDR1 and CDR2 sequences are SGHTA and FQGNSA. This CDR3 is CASSLTRDRGSDTQYF. The CDR3 DNA is TGTGCCAGCAGCTTAACCCGGGACAGGGGTTCTGATACGCAGTATTTT.

The chain joins TRBV4-2 to TRBJ1-1; D might be TRBD1 (5 bases). In germline, CDR1 is LGHNA, CDR2 YNFKEQ. The CDR3 is made up of 15 amino acids. Deletions cut 4 bases from V and 0 bases from J, with 12 bases between. CDR3 sequence: CASSPQGALNTEAFF. CDR3 sequence (DNA): TGTGCCAGCAGCCCCCAGGGCGCACTGAACACTGAAGCTTTCTTT.

The chain links TRBV12-3 or TRBV12-4 to TRBJ1-1; a weak D match, TRBD1 (6 bases). V was trimmed by 5 bases and J by 9 bases, leaving 16 bases between them. CDR3 length equals 13 residues. CDR3 coding DNA: TGTGCCAGCAGTCTCCCGGACAGATGGCAAGCTTTCTTT. Translating gives CASSLPDRWQAFF.

This clonotype occurred a few times. V is TRBV29-1 and J is TRBJ2-3; TRBD1 might be the D (6 bases). Between the trimmed V and J ends, which lost 0 bases and 3 bases, there was a span of 19 bases. The germline gives CDR1 SQVTM, CDR2 ANQGSEA. This CDR3 region has 17 residues. The CDR3 sequence: CSVEDIAGDVITDTQYF. DNA of the CDR3: TGCAGCGTTGAAGATATAGCAGGGGACGTTATTACAGATACGCAGTATTTT.

This clonotype appeared many times. This chain joins TRBV7-2 and TRBJ2-7; 11 nucleotides line up with TRBD2. V shed 6 bases, J shed 3 bases, and the junction held 1 base outside the gene matches. The CDR3 runs to 13 residues. Germline CDR1 is SGHTA and CDR2 is FQGNSA. The CDR3 DNA follows: TGTGCCAGCAGTACTAGCGGGGGCTACGAGCAGTACTTC. It yields the protein CASSTSGGYEQYF.

This chain uses TRBV6-2 or TRBV6-3 with TRBJ2-5; TRBD1 is a possible D gene (6 bases). The end of the DNA fits TRBJ2-7 better, so the J call may be wrong. Germline lookup yields CDR1 MNHEY and CDR2 SVGEGT. The CDR3 is made up of 13 amino acids. The CDR3 nucleotides are TGTGCCGGCCGAAACTCCAGGGGTCACGAGCAGTACTTC. It encodes CAGRNSRGHEQYF.